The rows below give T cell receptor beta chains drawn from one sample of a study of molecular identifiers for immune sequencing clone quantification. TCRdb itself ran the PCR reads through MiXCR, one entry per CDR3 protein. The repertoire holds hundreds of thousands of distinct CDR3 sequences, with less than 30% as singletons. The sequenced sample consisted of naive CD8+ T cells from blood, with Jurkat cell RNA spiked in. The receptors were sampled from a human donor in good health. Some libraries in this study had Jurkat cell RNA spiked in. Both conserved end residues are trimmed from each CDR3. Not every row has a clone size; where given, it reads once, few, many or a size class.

CDR3 protein: SAQTGVAEAF
J gene: TRBJ1-1
clone size: few
V gene: TRBV29-1

CDR3 protein: ASSNRVPTVNTQY
J gene: TRBJ2-3
clone size: many
V gene: TRBV6-2/TRBV6-3

CDR3 protein: ASSLSDRGTYAQY
J gene: TRBJ2-7
clone size: NA
V gene: TRBV5-4

CDR3 protein: ASSRPVGTRGYEQY
J gene: TRBJ2-7
clone size: many
V gene: TRBV11-2

CDR3 protein: ASGFQDRGPETQY
J gene: TRBJ2-5
clone size: NA
V gene: TRBV12-5

CDR3 protein: ASSAWGKDSSYEQY
J gene: TRBJ2-7
clone size: NA
V gene: TRBV25-1

CDR3 protein: ASSFFMRGNTDTQY
J gene: TRBJ2-3
clone size: many
V gene: TRBV28

CDR3 protein: ASNEDILANEQY
J gene: TRBJ2-7
clone size: few
V gene: TRBV6-2/TRBV6-3

CDR3 protein: ASSFGGGNFYEQY
J gene: TRBJ2-7
clone size: few
V gene: TRBV27

CDR3 protein: ASSFLALHGDEQF
J gene: TRBJ2-1
clone size: many
V gene: TRBV7-2

CDR3 protein: ASSLVLAGENEQL
J gene: TRBJ2-1
clone size: NA
V gene: TRBV7-9

CDR3 protein: SMYSVTDTQY
J gene: TRBJ2-3
clone size: many
V gene: TRBV29-1

CDR3 protein: SAIDFSGPVNQPQH
J gene: TRBJ1-5
clone size: NA
V gene: TRBV20-1

CDR3 protein: ASSQNRPLAGTGELF
J gene: TRBJ2-2
clone size: NA
V gene: TRBV4-3

CDR3 protein: ASSVWLSSGKEQF
J gene: TRBJ2-1
clone size: NA
V gene: TRBV9

CDR3 protein: ASSWDRGPPTGGLF
J gene: TRBJ2-2
clone size: NA
V gene: TRBV7-6

CDR3 protein: ASSHLAVSSYNEQF
J gene: TRBJ2-1
clone size: NA
V gene: TRBV3-1

CDR3 protein: ALGLTGVLHEQY
J gene: TRBJ2-7
clone size: NA
V gene: TRBV10-3

CDR3 protein: AISDPSGNYNEQF
J gene: TRBJ2-1
clone size: once
V gene: TRBV10-3

CDR3 protein: ASSQDRTGTAEKLF
J gene: TRBJ1-4
clone size: few
V gene: TRBV4-3

CDR3 protein: ASRAGTSWDTQY
J gene: TRBJ2-3
clone size: few
V gene: TRBV6-2/TRBV6-3

CDR3 protein: ASSPTMNTEAF
J gene: TRBJ1-1
clone size: many
V gene: TRBV13

CDR3 protein: ASSPWTVNSGNTIY
J gene: TRBJ1-3
clone size: many
V gene: TRBV11-2

CDR3 protein: ASSSSSWTTSYEQY
J gene: TRBJ2-7
clone size: NA
V gene: TRBV5-6

CDR3 protein: ASSLAGQQSRYEQY
J gene: TRBJ2-7
clone size: NA
V gene: TRBV5-6

CDR3 protein: ASSYRPGQDSTDTQY
J gene: TRBJ2-3
clone size: NA
V gene: TRBV12-3/TRBV12-4

CDR3 protein: ASSNGGQETQY
J gene: TRBJ2-5
clone size: NA
V gene: TRBV21-1

CDR3 protein: ASSQSPQGTYEQY
J gene: TRBJ2-7
clone size: few
V gene: TRBV11-2

CDR3 protein: ASSSGGRNSPLH
J gene: TRBJ1-6
clone size: few
V gene: TRBV19

CDR3 protein: ASRLQGAIIQY
J gene: TRBJ2-4
clone size: NA
V gene: TRBV6-2/TRBV6-3

CDR3 protein: ASSRINTDTQY
J gene: TRBJ2-3
clone size: many
V gene: TRBV6-6

CDR3 protein: ASSSDLYEQY
J gene: TRBJ2-7
clone size: few
V gene: TRBV12-3/TRBV12-4

CDR3 protein: ASSIVGTGAGELS
J gene: TRBJ2-2
clone size: once
V gene: TRBV19

CDR3 protein: ASSHRGGHVVYNEQF
J gene: TRBJ2-1
clone size: NA
V gene: TRBV28

CDR3 protein: ASSLDGGVDNQPQH
J gene: TRBJ1-5
clone size: many
V gene: TRBV7-9

CDR3 protein: ASSPGPTGTRGENEQF
J gene: TRBJ2-1
clone size: many
V gene: TRBV12-3/TRBV12-4

CDR3 protein: ASSDGTLGGETQY
J gene: TRBJ2-5
clone size: NA
V gene: TRBV6-1

CDR3 protein: ASSTPRTGPHETQY
J gene: TRBJ2-5
clone size: many
V gene: TRBV7-9